This T cell receptor (beta chain) came from a study of graft-versus-host responses after intestinal transplantation listed by TCRdb under 2021. Concerning the study at large: Recipients received multivisceral, liver-intestinal, or isolated intestinal transplants. Anti-thymocyte globulin induction was given to all recipients, followed by maintenance tacrolimus and steroids for two to four years. Graft-versus-host and host-versus-graft alloreactive T cell clones were tracked in the graft, circulation and bone marrow after intestinal transplantation using bulk TCR-beta CDR3 sequencing. To identify alloreactive clones, pre-transplant mixed lymphocyte reaction products were sequenced and compared with unstimulated pre-transplant donor and recipient T cells. The cohort enrolled 20 to 25 intestinal transplant recipients, one of whom was a retransplant, and 3 patients without pretransplant specimens were excluded. Donor T cell macrochimerism was defined as a peak of at least 4% donor T cells among recipient peripheral blood mononuclear cells. Rather than being sequenced by the commercial service, samples from a few later patients were sequenced in-house on an Illumina MiSeq and processed with MiXCR.

What the authors observed across the whole study: The conclusions were limited by the relatively low number and heterogeneity of the intestinal transplant patients. Patients with donor T cell macrochimerism had high GvH to HvG T cell clonal ratios in their allografts. GvH clones were detected in recipient bone marrow, and some of these GvH clones were observed earlier in ileal mucosa or blood, consistent with an intestinal mucosal origin. Early after transplant, peak levels of circulating GvH clones were found to be associated with declines in HvG clones.

According to the germline V gene, CDR1 reads SNHLY and CDR2 reads FYNNEI. The CDR3 holds 13 amino acids from the cysteine to the phenylalanine. The kept DNA is CDR3 alone, 39 bases in frame from the first base. The germline ends are 14 bases apart after V is trimmed by 7 bases and J by 7 bases. Blood samples were collected up to 4 times in the first month after transplant and then at least monthly when available. In regard to this clone: Its antigen has not been determined. Within one base of it there is no much larger clone, and no base qualities were kept.

Receptor amplification or capture employed the immunoSEQ multiplex PCR assay. Adaptive Biotechnologies carried out high-throughput TCR-beta CDR3 sequencing of genomic DNA for most patients. The original pipeline was this. TCR sequencing data were retrieved from Adaptive's ImmunoSEQ software for about 17 patients, whereas a few other patients were processed with MiXCR and VDJtools. CDR3 nucleotide sequences shared by donor and recipient were removed because the origin of these sequences could not be assigned. To count as alloreactive, a clone needed at least 2-fold expansion over unstimulated cells and a minimum CFSE-low frequency of 0.002% (template counts) or 0.001% (read counts). Clones were considered mappable if detected in sequenced pre-transplant spleen, lymph node, or MLR CFSE-low populations of the donor or recipient. The cumulative frequency of alloreactive clones was calculated as a percentage of all sequences, weighted by copy number. TCRdb mirrors the immuneACCESS table, restricted to in-frame sequences. Some clones are absent from its copies; in checked studies, under half trace to an unresolved V gene, and the reason for the others is unknown. V and J calls and clone size are copied from that table; D and trimming were computed from the DNA. The sample contains 99,000 or so clones, roughly 88% of them found a single time. Approximately 1.5% of the sample goes to the ten largest clones.

The sequencing here drew on PBMCs, taken 255 days after intestinal transplant. The receptor comes from a human patient who received an intestinal transplant, so some T cells may come from the graft donor. The rearrangement combines TRBV2 with TRBJ2-1, and perhaps TRBD2 as D gene, on 7 matching bases. The CDR3 amino acid sequence is: CASKVGGLNEQFF. DNA sequence: TGTGCCAGCAAGGTGGGGGGGCTTAATGAGCAGTTCTTC.